By share, the clone carrying this TCR beta chain ranks as medium-sized. This sample is drawn from a study of patients and donors after allogeneic stem cell transplantation. TCRdb ran MiXCR on the RT-PCR reads and lists one entry per CDR3 protein. The profile covers approximately 20,000 distinct CDR3 sequences, with approximately 4.4% appearing a single time and approximately 39% taken by the ten largest. The germline CDR1 and CDR2 sequences are DFQATT and SNEGSKA (reference sequence). The ends were cut back, 0 bases at V and 7 bases at J, with 4 bases in the middle. This CDR3 contains 12 residues. The material sequenced was blood, either unsorted or a sorted T cell fraction (not recorded which). The J gene is TRBJ1-6, the V gene TRBV20-1, with D hard to call. The source is a human donor who was either an allogeneic HSCT recipient or a stem cell or donor lymphocyte infusion donor (not recorded which). It is not recorded whose cells these are; they may come from a transplant donor. CDR3 DNA: TGCAGTGCTAGAGATGGCAATTCACCCCTCCACTTT. Its protein product is CSARDGNSPLHF.